The T cell receptor (beta chain) described here comes from a study of breast tumors, draining lymph nodes, adjacent tissues. General observations from the study: The lymph node origin of tumor T cells was framed as consistent with a hypothesis, not demonstrated. Most tumor T cells seemingly derive from lymph node, then expand in tumor. Tumor and nontumor repertoires were significantly more similar in luminal-like than in basal-like breast cancer.

The lymph nodes were axillary draining lymph nodes from breast cancer patients. This CDR3 contains 15 residues. V was cut by 2 bases and J by 6 bases, with 15 bases left in between. Germline CDR1 and CDR2: SGHRS and YFSETQ. This clonotype was seen only a few times. What it binds is unknown. TCRdb reprocessed the multiplex PCR reads with MiXCR, giving one entry per CDR3 protein. The table lists 90,000 to 120,000 distinct CDR3 sequences, 21% of them singletons, with 1% to 1.5% in the top ten. Sequencing was done on a sample of axillary lymph node tissue. V gene TRBV5-1 combines with J gene TRBJ2-1, with D maybe TRBD2 (6 bases). The TCR was taken from a female donor with breast cancer. Some clones in this sample may be carry-over from other donors' samples. This CDR3 is CASSFTNGGGNEQFF. CDR3 sequence (DNA): TGCGCCAGCAGCTTTACTAACGGGGGTGGCAATGAGCAGTTCTTC.